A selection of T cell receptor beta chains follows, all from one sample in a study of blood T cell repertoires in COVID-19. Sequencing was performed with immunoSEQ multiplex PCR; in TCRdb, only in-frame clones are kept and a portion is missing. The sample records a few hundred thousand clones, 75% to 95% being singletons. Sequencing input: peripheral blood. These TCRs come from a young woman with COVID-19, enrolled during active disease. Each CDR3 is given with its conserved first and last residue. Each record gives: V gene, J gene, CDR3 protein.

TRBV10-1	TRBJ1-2	CASSEGTGVGYTF
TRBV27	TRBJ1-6	CASLGQGGSYNSPLHF
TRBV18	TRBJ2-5	CASSPRRETQYF
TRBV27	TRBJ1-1	CASRSTGYIAEAFF
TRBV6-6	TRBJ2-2	CASTPPGANTGELFF
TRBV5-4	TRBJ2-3	CASSGPTSDTQYF
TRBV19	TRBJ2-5	CASSSNSQETQYF
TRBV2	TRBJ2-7	CASRPGTGNFEQYF
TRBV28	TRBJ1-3	CATTLVSGNTIYF
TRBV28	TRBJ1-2	CASSLSPSDGYTF
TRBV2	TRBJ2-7	CASSHDRTRYEQYF
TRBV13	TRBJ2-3	CASSSGQLANTQYF
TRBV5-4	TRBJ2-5	CASSLGRRQTEETQYF
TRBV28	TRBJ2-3	CASSLTGDTDTQYF
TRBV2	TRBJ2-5	CASRGQGGETQYF
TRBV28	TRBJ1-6	CASSSALEANNNSPLHF
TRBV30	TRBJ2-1	CAWSQGNSYNEQFF
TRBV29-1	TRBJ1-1	CSVEEQGNEAFF
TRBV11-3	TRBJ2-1	CASSERSGNNEQFF
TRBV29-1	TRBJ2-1	CSVEPQGLGNEQFF
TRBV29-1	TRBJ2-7	CSVAGVPSSYEQYF
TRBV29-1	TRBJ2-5	CSVATGTGWETQYF
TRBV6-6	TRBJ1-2	CASSYSAGRYNYGYTF
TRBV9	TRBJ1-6	CASSVGPGSGSPLHF
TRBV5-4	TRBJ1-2	CASSLKTGANYGYTF
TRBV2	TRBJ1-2	CVFRAGNYGYTF
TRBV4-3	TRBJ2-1	CASSQGSGGGNEQFF
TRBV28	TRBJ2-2	CASSDTTGLTGELFF
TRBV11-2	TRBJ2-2	CASSSTGGRSNTGELFF
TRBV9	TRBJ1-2	CASSVDPGNYGYTF
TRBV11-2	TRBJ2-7	CASSLGLQGRLLEQYF
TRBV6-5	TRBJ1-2	CASSSPAGARGYTF
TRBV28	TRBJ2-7	CASSYGGRNSPYEQYF
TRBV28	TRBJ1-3	CASSLVRGIGNTIYF
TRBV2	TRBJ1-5	CASSEEGQGNQPQHF
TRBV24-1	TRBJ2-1	CATSDLPTSGRENEQFF
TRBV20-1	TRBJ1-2	CSATRPAGYTF
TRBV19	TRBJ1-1	CASRGQGLTEAFF
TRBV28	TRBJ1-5	CASRTGTWGNQPQHF
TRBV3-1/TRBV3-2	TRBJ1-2	CASSLRQVYGYTF
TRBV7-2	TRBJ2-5	CASSLESGGTQYF
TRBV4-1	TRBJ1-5	CASSHVQTGFNQPQHF
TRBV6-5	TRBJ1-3	CASRDSFSGNTIYF
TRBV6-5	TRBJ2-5	CASSTDNWETQYF
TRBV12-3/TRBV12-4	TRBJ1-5	CASSYGQGQPQHF
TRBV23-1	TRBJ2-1	CASSPSGTIEARGRHNEQFF
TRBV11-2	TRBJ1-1	CASSLAGQGNTEAFF
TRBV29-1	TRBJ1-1	CSVEAGSMNTEAFF